This T cell receptor beta chain was recovered during a study of patients and donors after allogeneic stem cell transplantation. TCRdb re-called the RT-PCR reads with MiXCR, one entry per CDR3 protein. The data show about a million distinct CDR3 sequences, with roughly 18% seen just once and roughly 6% held by the top ten. Unmatched junction bases numbered 5, after V lost 2 bases and J lost 3 bases. Germline V gives CDR1 SQVTM, CDR2 ANQGSEA. This CDR3 has 14 amino acids. This clonotype was counted a few times. Sequencing used blood, either unsorted or a sorted T cell fraction (not recorded which). The TCR sequence derives from a human donor who was either an allogeneic HSCT recipient or a stem cell or donor lymphocyte infusion donor (not recorded which). It is not recorded whose cells these are; they may come from a transplant donor. The V call is TRBV29-1, the J call TRBJ2-5; 8 nucleotides line up with TRBD2. CDR3 DNA: TGCAGCGTTGAACCCGGGGGGGCGGAAGAGACCCAGTACTTC. As protein: CSVEPGGAEETQYF.